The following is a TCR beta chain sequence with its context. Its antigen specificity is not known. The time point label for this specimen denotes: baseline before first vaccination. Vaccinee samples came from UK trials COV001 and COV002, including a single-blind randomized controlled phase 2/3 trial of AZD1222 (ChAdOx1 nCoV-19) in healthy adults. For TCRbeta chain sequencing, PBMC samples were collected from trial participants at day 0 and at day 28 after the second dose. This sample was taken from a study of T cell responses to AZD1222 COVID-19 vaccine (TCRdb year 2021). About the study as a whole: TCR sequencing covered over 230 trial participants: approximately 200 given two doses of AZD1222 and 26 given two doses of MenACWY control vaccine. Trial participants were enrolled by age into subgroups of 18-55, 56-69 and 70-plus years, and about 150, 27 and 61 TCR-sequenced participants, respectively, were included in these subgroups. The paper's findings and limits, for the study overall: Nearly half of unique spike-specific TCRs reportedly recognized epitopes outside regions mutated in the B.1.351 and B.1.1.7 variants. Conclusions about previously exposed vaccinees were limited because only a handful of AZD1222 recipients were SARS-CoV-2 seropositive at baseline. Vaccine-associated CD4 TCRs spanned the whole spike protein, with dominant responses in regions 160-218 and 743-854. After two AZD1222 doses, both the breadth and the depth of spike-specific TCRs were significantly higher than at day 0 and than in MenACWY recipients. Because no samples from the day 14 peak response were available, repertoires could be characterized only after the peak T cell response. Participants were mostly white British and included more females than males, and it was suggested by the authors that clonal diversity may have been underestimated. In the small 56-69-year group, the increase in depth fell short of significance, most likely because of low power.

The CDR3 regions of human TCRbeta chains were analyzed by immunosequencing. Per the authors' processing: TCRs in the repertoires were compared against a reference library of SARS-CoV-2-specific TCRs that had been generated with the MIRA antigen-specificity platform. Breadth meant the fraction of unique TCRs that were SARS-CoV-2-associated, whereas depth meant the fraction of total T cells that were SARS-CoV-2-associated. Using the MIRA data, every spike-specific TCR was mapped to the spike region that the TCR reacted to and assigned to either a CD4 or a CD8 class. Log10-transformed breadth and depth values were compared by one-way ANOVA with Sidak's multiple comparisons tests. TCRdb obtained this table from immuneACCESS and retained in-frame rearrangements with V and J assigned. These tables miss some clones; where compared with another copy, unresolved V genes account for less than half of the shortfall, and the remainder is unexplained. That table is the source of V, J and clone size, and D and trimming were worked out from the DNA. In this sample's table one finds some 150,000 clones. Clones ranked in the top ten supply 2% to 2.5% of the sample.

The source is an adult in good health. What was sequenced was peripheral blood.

The bases are TGTGCCAGTAGTGTGGCGGGGGGTTCGGGATCTGAAGCTTTCTTT. The resulting protein is CASSVAGGSGSEAFF. The V and J genes are TRBV19 and TRBJ1-1, with a tentative D gene TRBD1 over 5 matching bases. For CDR1 and CDR2, the germline V gene (reference sequence) lists LNHDA and SQIVND. The junction shows trimming of 5 bases on V and 6 bases on J, plus 19 bases between the germline ends. From the cysteine through the phenylalanine, the CDR3 covers 15 amino acids. Just the 45-base CDR3 DNA is kept, in frame starting at base 1.